A selection of T cell receptor beta chains follows, all from one sample in a study of vaccination effects on CD4 cells after COVID-19. Their recognized antigens are unknown. Produced via immunoSEQ multiplex PCR; TCRdb's table is partial and in-frame only. The table records about 63,000 clones, less than 80% of them present only once. This specimen consisted of CD4+ T cells from PBMCs cultured with HCoV-OC43 spike peptides, obtained before COVID-19 vaccination. These TCRs come from a human donor who received a COVID-19 vaccine. Both conserved end residues are part of each CDR3.

TRBV6-5 14 CARTPGQGGQPQHF
TRBV5-1 14 CASSLAGLNNEQFF
TRBV5-1 17 CASSLIGTGSVSTEAFF
TRBV5-1 16 CASSLTSGGPSGELFF
TRBV6-6 13 CASSRGQGYGYTF
TRBV9 14 CASSVVGGGTEQFF
TRBV2 12 CASSGRTGELFF
TRBV7-6 15 CASNRLAGVPDTQYF
TRBV15 13 CATSRAHQETQYF
TRBV19 16 CASSIVGQANNQPQHF
TRBV30 14 CAWSYGQVNNEQFF
TRBV7-9 16 CASSLGGGPANSPLHF
TRBV19 14 CASISSGTGAKLFF
TRBV3-1/TRBV3-2 16 CASSQDLGGLYNEQFF
TRBV7-2 15 CASSPPGSATDTQYF
TRBV7-3 14 CASSLTDPNSPLHF
TRBV30 12 CAWTRVGEKLFF
TRBV7-3 18 CASSLGFSGLAGEETQYF
TRBV25-1 15 CASSDRDRVIETQYF
TRBV18 13 CASSAATGQPQHF
TRBV4-1 13 CASSQDLRVGAFF
TRBV2 13 CASSGQGMGEQFF
TRBV5-1 14 CASRGTGPNTEAFF
TRBV5-1 17 CASSLARAGGSTDTQYF
TRBV23-1 12 CASSQWPDGIHF
TRBV3-1/TRBV3-2 16 CASSQLLAGGGDTQYF
TRBV9 18 CASSVGQDRTLSGNTIYF
TRBV11-2 17 CASSLPGGASSGNTIYF
TRBV30 12 CAWSDGDQPQHF
TRBV6-5 15 CASSLQLPGNSPLHF
TRBV19 16 CASSITGQGTGNTIYF
TRBV7-9 16 CASSRIAGTYQETQYF
TRBV19 15 CASSIGAGMNTEAFF
TRBV18 16 CASSPPPRDRDYGYTF
TRBV29-1 15 CSVYLSGEANYGYTF
TRBV7-2 18 CASSSTFTTGHINYGYTF
TRBV29-1 16 CSVETLRAGFPDTQYF
TRBV19 16 CASSIYGVGGNTEAFF
TRBV4-1 16 CASSQSTGTVKSPLHF
TRBV2 15 CASTVPGQGDQPQHF
TRBV5-4 13 CASSLKGANVLTF
TRBV5-1 13 CASSPEGSVEQFF